Described below is a single TCR beta chain sequence and its context. The antigen remains unidentified. Germline CDR1 is LGHNA and CDR2 is YNFKEQ. The CDR3 loop spans 17 amino acids. Trimming shortened V by 0 bases and J by 5 bases, and 17 bases separated the two germline ends. TCRdb reprocessed the reads via MiXCR and lists one record per CDR3 protein. The data contain 560,000 or so distinct CDR3 sequences, 16% of them singletons. This sample was included in a study of T cell repertoires in cytomegalovirus infection. Study as a whole: CMV infection together with matching HLA type was indicated by public TCR beta signatures.

Study-wide points: Clonotypes of TCR beta that were HLA-C-restricted and CMV-specific dominated the ex vivo response. Cumulative frequency (of public TCR beta family members) identified carriers of CMV plus the relevant HLA.

The source is a human donor in good health (CMV status not recorded). Some clones in this sample may be carry-over from other donors' samples. Sequenced sample: CD8+ T cells from PBMCs. The chain carries TRBV4-2 and TRBJ2-1, with D perhaps matching TRBD2 (5 bases). CDR3 bases: TGTGCCAGCAGCCAAGATTCCTCTAGCTGGTTAAACAATGAGCAGTTCTTC. Its protein product is CASSQDSSSWLNNEQFF.